Presented here are 5 T cell receptor beta chains from one specimen sequenced in a study of Ad26.COV2.S vaccination and SARS-CoV-2 variants. TCRdb's table, derived via immunoSEQ multiplex PCR, lists solely in-frame clones and lacks some. This table has approximately 450,000 clones, 80% to 95% appearing once. Noted treatment: roughly 20 received Ad26.COV2.S at low or high dose, single or two shots; several received placebo; per-sample allocation not given. All samples were drawn on day 63, counting from the first vaccine or placebo injection. Sequenced material: peripheral blood, taken in a trial of Ad26.COV2.S vaccine versus placebo. These receptors came from a person between 18 and 60 years old who received the Ad26.COV2.S COVID-19 vaccine or a placebo.

The V and J genes are TRBV5-6 and TRBJ2-2, with 7 bases aligning to TRBD2. Per the germline V gene, CDR1 is SGHDT and CDR2 is YYEEEE. The CDR3 sequence is 18 residues long. With 6 bases clipped from V and 0 bases from J, the junction kept 14 bases outside the gene matches. The CDR3 loop is CASNPLGRGGTNTGELFF. As DNA, the CDR3 is TGTGCCAGCAACCCCTTGGGGAGGGGCGGGACGAACACCGGGGAGCTGTTTTTT.

The rearrangement links TRBV30 to TRBJ2-3, with TRBD2 identical over 8 bases. V trimming: 2 bases; J trimming: 7 bases; junction bases outside the gene matches: 8. Germline V lookup: CDR1 GTSNPN, CDR2 SVGIG (reference sequence). The length of the CDR3 is 14 residues. CDR3 amino acids: CAWSLAGPSYTQYF. As DNA, the CDR3 is TGTGCCTGGAGTTTAGCGGGACCGAGTTATACGCAGTATTTT.

The chain links TRBV7-2 to TRBJ1-4, with no clear D. V was pared by 1 base and J by 2 bases, with 5 bases between. Germline assignment: CDR1 SGHTA and CDR2 FQGNSA. This CDR3 has 14 amino acids. As DNA, the CDR3 is TGTGCCAGCAGCTTAGGGAGGACTAATGAAAAACTGTTTTTT. Translating gives CASSLGRTNEKLFF.

The chain employs TRBV10-3 and TRBJ1-1; the match to TRBD1 covers 9 bases. The ends lost 6 bases at V and 4 bases at J; junction bases unmatched: 6. The CDR3 length is 14 residues. Germline V gene lookup returns CDR1 ENHRY and CDR2 SYGVKD. The CDR3 reads CAIRGTGLSTEAFF. CDR3 nucleotide sequence: TGTGCCATCAGAGGGACAGGGTTGAGCACTGAAGCTTTCTTT.

The chain joins TRBV28 to TRBJ2-3; D unresolved. CDR3 size: 14 residues. Trimming took off 3 bases at V and 11 bases at J, with 18 bases between the two ends. Germline V lookup: CDR1 MDHEN, CDR2 SYDVKM. The CDR3 region has the DNA TGTGCCAGCAGTTTTCTTACAAGGGCCCATATGCAGTATTTT. Protein sequence: CASSFLTRAHMQYF. Full variable domain (rest looked up from reference TRBV28 and TRBJ2-3): DVKVTQSSRYLVKRTGEKVFLECVQDMDHENMFWYRQDPGLGLRLIYFSYDVKMKEKGDIPEGYSVSREKKERFSLILESASTNQTSMYLCASSFLTRAHMQYFGPGTRLTVL.